These 17 T cell receptor beta chains were all obtained from the same sample, sequenced in a study of yellow fever vaccine responses in identical twins. MiXCR, run by TCRdb on the RT-PCR reads, gives a single entry per CDR3 protein. The table includes 3,000 to 4,000 distinct CDR3 sequences, more than 70% detected once. The sequencing here drew on T cells from blood (PBMCs), unsorted or a sorted subset (not recorded which), taken before or after yellow fever vaccination (not recorded which). All receptors derive from a woman under 30 who received the yellow fever vaccine.

CDR3 nucleotides: TGTGCCAGCAGTTTGTTAAGGGGCCACACAGATACGCAGTATTTT. Amino acid sequence: CASSLLRGHTDTQYF. V is TRBV6-5 and J is TRBJ2-3; TRBD1 is a possible D gene (5 bases). Trimming removed 4 bases from V and 2 bases from J, with 13 bases in between. Germline V lookup: CDR1 MNHEY, CDR2 SVGAGI. This CDR3 is 15 amino acids long.

This chain joins TRBV10-1 and TRBJ1-5; D gene uncertain. The CDR3 extends over 11 amino acids. Trimming took off 2 bases at V and 6 bases at J, with 2 bases between the two ends. Germline V CDR1 and CDR2: WNHNN, SYGVQD (reference sequence). CDR3 sequence reads: CASSESQPQHF. The CDR3 bases are TGCGCCAGCAGTGAGAGTCAGCCCCAGCATTTT.

Only a few counts were recorded for this clonotype. The chain uses TRBV10-3 and TRBJ1-1, with D tentatively TRBD1 (6 bases). From germline, CDR1 is ENHRY and CDR2 SYGVKD. The length of the CDR3 is 16 residues. Trimming pared 2 bases from V and 5 bases from J, leaving 18 bases between. The CDR3 protein is CAISERDIGLSTEAFF. CDR3 sequence (DNA): TGTGCCATCAGTGAGAGGGACATAGGACTGAGTACTGAAGCTTTCTTT.

This clonotype was detected only once. The chain links TRBV15 to TRBJ2-5, with 11 bases lining up with TRBD1. This CDR3 has 14 residues. Germline V lookup: CDR1 LNHNV, CDR2 YYDKDF (reference sequence). The trim removed 6 bases at V and 4 bases at J, leaving 4 bases unmatched. The CDR3 is CATSGTGGGETQYF. The CDR3 DNA reads as TGTGCCACCAGTGGGACAGGGGGTGGAGAGACCCAGTACTTC.

Only a few counts were recorded for this clonotype. The chain employs TRBV6-2 or TRBV6-3 and TRBJ2-7; possible D gene TRBD1, 6 bases. The germline CDR1 and CDR2 sequences are MNHEY and SVGEGT. The CDR3 sequence is 16 residues long. V lost 0 bases and J 7 bases, leaving 19 bases between the germline ends. This CDR3 is CASSYSTRDIHLEQYF. CDR3 nucleotide sequence: TGTGCCAGCAGTTACTCAACCCGGGACATCCATTTAGAGCAGTACTTC.

The rearrangement uses TRBV7-6 and TRBJ2-5; 9 positions match TRBD2. This CDR3 contains 17 residues. CDR1 and CDR2 (germline): SGHVS, FNYEAQ. Germline trimming cut 4 bases from V and 1 base from J; bases unmatched to any gene: 10. The CDR3 DNA reads as TGTGCCAGCAGCTCGTTCCCCCCTAGCGGGGCCCAAGAGACCCAGTACTTC. Translated, it gives CASSSFPPSGAQETQYF. Looking up the rest from reference TRBV7-6 and TRBJ2-5 gives the full variable domain: GAGVSQSPRYKVTKRGQDVALRCDPISGHVSLYWYRQALGQGPEFLTYFNYEAQQDKSGLPNDRFSAERPEGSISTLTIQRTEQRDSAMYRCASSSFPPSGAQETQYFGPGTRLLVL.

The V call is TRBV7-3, the J call TRBJ2-1, with 10 bases lining up with TRBD2. Germline CDR1 is SGHTA and CDR2 is FQGTGA. Trimming cost V 6 bases and J 3 bases; bases outside gene matches: 5. The CDR3 extends over 15 amino acids. CDR3 in amino acids: CASRAGLANYNEQFF. CDR3 nucleotide sequence: TGTGCCAGCAGGGCGGGACTAGCGAACTACAATGAGCAGTTCTTC.

The chain carries TRBV6-5 and TRBJ2-1; TRBD1 matches 8 bases. Germline-derived CDR1 and CDR2 are MNHEY and SVGAGI. The V and J ends lost 4 bases and 6 bases, in that order; junction bases with no gene match: 8. There are 15 residues in the CDR3. This CDR3 reads CASSSYRGIVNEQFF. The DNA for the CDR3 is TGTGCCAGCAGTTCGTACAGGGGGATTGTCAATGAGCAGTTCTTC.

V gene TRBV21-1 combines with J gene TRBJ2-7; the D segment call TRBD2 is taken from the table without a DNA check. TRBV21-1 is reported as a pseudogene. This CDR3 spans 14 amino acids. In DNA form, the CDR3 reads TGTGCCAGCAGCATGACTAGCACTGACTACGAGCAGTACTTC. It translates to CASSMTSTDYEQYF.

This clonotype was detected once. The rearrangement uses TRBV2 and TRBJ2-5; TRBD2 might be the D (5 bases). V was pared by 4 bases and J by 4 bases, with 16 bases between. This CDR3 has 15 amino acids. CDR1 is SNHLY, CDR2 FYNNEI, per germline. For the CDR3, the DNA is TGTGCCAGCAGTGGGACCCCCGGGGTGGGAGAGACCCAGTACTTC. It encodes CASSGTPGVGETQYF.

This chain joins TRBV11-1 and TRBJ2-7; D gene unclear. Trimming left V 3 bases short and J 4 bases short, with 7 bases between. Germline CDR1 and CDR2: SGHAT and FQDESV (reference sequence). The CDR3 loop spans 12 amino acids. The CDR3 region has the DNA TGTGCCAGCAGCTTTGCTTCATACGAGCAGTACTTC. Translating it yields CASSFASYEQYF.

J is TRBJ2-5 and V is TRBV7-6, with D perhaps matching TRBD1 or TRBD2 (5 bases each). The ends were cut back, 4 bases at V and 3 bases at J, with 9 bases in the middle. The CDR3 has 13 residues. Germline CDR1 SGHVS, CDR2 FNYEAQ. The CDR3 DNA is TGTGCCAGCAGCTCCGGGGCCGAAGAGACCCAGTACTTC. It translates to CASSSGAEETQYF. Supplemented by reference TRBV7-6 and TRBJ2-5, the full variable domain reads GAGVSQSPRYKVTKRGQDVALRCDPISGHVSLYWYRQALGQGPEFLTYFNYEAQQDKSGLPNDRFSAERPEGSISTLTIQRTEQRDSAMYRCASSSGAEETQYFGPGTRLLVL.

With regard to this clonotype: The junction shows a germline mismatch at one end, possibly a read error. V gene TRBV11-1 combines with J gene TRBJ1-2; no firm D call. Germline V gene data show CDR1 as SGHAT and CDR2 as FQDESV (reference sequence). This CDR3 has 14 residues. The CDR3 DNA is TGTGCCAGCAACTTACCCTTGACGGACGGCGGCTACACCTTC. This codes for CASNLPLTDGGYTF.

This clonotype occurred once. The chain uses TRBV13 and TRBJ2-5, with TRBD1 as a possible D gene (6 bases). The CDR3 extends over 13 amino acids. The germline V and J ends were trimmed by 8 bases and 1 base, with 11 bases remaining between them. Germline CDR1 and CDR2: PRHDT and FYEKMQ (reference sequence). The CDR3 here is CASLGQSQETQYF. In DNA, the CDR3 is TGTGCCAGCCTCGGACAGTCCCAAGAGACCCAGTACTTC.

In its sample, this clonotype was seen once. The chain links TRBV5-1 to TRBJ2-1; D is unresolved. V shed 0 bases and J shed 9 bases, with 4 bases lying between them. There are 11 residues in the CDR3. From germline, CDR1 is SGHRS and CDR2 YFSETQ. In DNA, the CDR3 is TGCGCCAGCAGCTTGGGAGTTGAGCAGTTCTTC. As protein: CASSLGVEQFF.

The chain uses TRBV13 and TRBJ1-1; TRBD1 is a possible D gene (5 bases). V lost 10 bases, J lost 0 bases, and 12 bases lay in between. Germline V lookup: CDR1 PRHDT, CDR2 FYEKMQ (reference sequence). This CDR3 has 13 residues. The CDR3 sequence is CANPDNMNTEAFF. The CDR3 DNA reads as TGTGCCAACCCGGACAACATGAACACTGAAGCTTTCTTT. Full variable domain (remainder filled in from reference TRBV13 and TRBJ1-1): AAGVIQSPRHLIKEKRETATLKCYPIPRHDTVYWYQQGPGQDPQFLISFYEKMQSDKGSIPDRFSAQQFSDYHSELNMSSLELGDSALYFCANPDNMNTEAFFGQGTRLTVV.

This clonotype was seen only once. The genes are TRBV11-1 and TRBJ2-5, with 7 bases matching TRBD2. J gave up 2 bases and V 10 bases, and 10 bases lay outside the gene matches. Germline loops: CDR1 SGHAT, CDR2 FQDESV (reference sequence). This CDR3 comprises 14 residues. The CDR3 nucleotides are TGTGCCACCTTTGAGCAGGGAGGGCAAGAGACCCAGTACTTC. Its translation is CATFEQGGQETQYF.